This entry features one T cell receptor (beta chain) sequence. The antigen remains unidentified. Trimming shortened V by 2 bases and J by 2 bases, and 18 bases separated the two germline ends. This CDR3 is built from 17 residues. Per the germline V gene, CDR1 is SGHDN and CDR2 is FVKESK. The data derive from a study of Ad26.COV2.S vaccination and SARS-CoV-2 variants. Background on the study: Ad26.COV2.S was injected intramuscularly once or twice, 56 days apart.

Study-level results: Recipients of either vaccine or placebo displayed similar breadth of non-spike TCRs.

Here immunoSEQ multiplex PCR was the method, and the copy in TCRdb shows in-frame clones only, minus some. The sample includes about 480,000 clones, about 83% seen only once; the top ten take roughly 12%. Treatment specified: some 19 received Ad26.COV2.S at low or high dose, single or two shots; roughly five received placebo; per-sample allocation not given. Samples were taken on day 63 after the first vaccine or placebo injection. This material consisted of peripheral blood, taken in a trial of Ad26.COV2.S vaccine versus placebo. This sequence joins TRBV14 and TRBJ1-1, with D possibly being TRBD1 (6 bases). This sequence was found in a person aged 18 to 59 who received the Ad26.COV2.S COVID-19 vaccine or a placebo. CDR3 DNA sequence: TGTGCCAGCAGCCAATTCCGAACGACAGGACCCAACACTGAAGCTTTCTTT. Residues: CASSQFRTTGPNTEAFF.